The present TCR beta chain was sequenced within a study of T cells in Graves' hyperthyroidism and ophthalmopathy. Overall study findings and caveats: Median prediction lead before ophthalmopathy onset was about 6.7 months with the model. Most thyroid clonotypes that were expanded above 0.001 also turned up in blood.

This clonotype was recorded many times. Its antigen is as yet unknown. Amplification of TCR beta CDR3 regions used RNA as the template. When the TCR CDR3 underwent first-round RT-PCR, the HTBI primer set was used. TCRdb used MiXCR to reprocess the multiplex PCR reads, holding one entry per CDR3 protein. Found here are over 350,000 distinct CDR3 sequences, around 15% of them singletons; the top ten hold 28%. With 3 bases removed from V and 5 bases from J, the gap between germline ends came to 13 bases. In germline, CDR1 is SEHNR, CDR2 FQNEAQ (reference sequence). The CDR3 is 14 residues long. Ophthalmopathy patients had moderate-to-severe active disease, CAS ≥3, NOSPECS ≥4, and disease duration under 3 months. Diagnoses were established using clinical symptoms, serum thyroxine and TRAb, thyroid ultrasound and orbital computed tomography.

The V and J genes are TRBV7-9 and TRBJ2-5, with a tentative D call TRBD1 (5 bases). Input material: blood. The sequence derives from a man aged 50 or older with Graves' ophthalmopathy. The CDR3 nucleotides read TGTGCCAGCAGCTTGGCGGTCAGGGATGAGACCCAGTACTTC. Its translation: CASSLAVRDETQYF. The complete variable domain, with remaining parts taken from reference TRBV7-9 and TRBJ2-5, reads DTGVSQNPRHKITKRGQNVTFRCDPISEHNRLYWYRQTLGQGPEFLTYFQNEAQLEKSRLLSDRFSAERPKGSFSTLEIQRTEQGDSAMYLCASSLAVRDETQYFGPGTRLLVL.